The source of this T cell receptor beta chain is a study of radiotherapy plus CTLA-4 blockade in lung cancer. Study context: Objective responses were documented in about 20% of patients, with disease control in roughly 34%.

As concerns this clone: The sample has other DNA sequences that encode this CDR3 too.

Sequencing used immunoSEQ multiplex PCR; TCRdb keeps in-frame clones, though not all of them. Of tens of thousands of clones in the sample, over 55% were seen once. The CDR3 loop spans 11 amino acids. V was shortened by 4 bases and J by 6 bases, with 4 bases between the two germline ends. Germline V gene lookup returns CDR1 SEHNR and CDR2 FQNEAQ (reference sequence). The receptor's source is a human donor with non-small cell lung cancer who had stable disease on radiotherapy plus ipilimumab. This chain connects TRBV7-9 to TRBJ1-3; D uncertain. The starting material was peripheral blood, obtained from a patient treated with radiotherapy plus ipilimumab. The CDR3 DNA sequence: TGTGCCAGCAGCTCCCAAAACACCATATATTTT. Translated: CASSSQNTIYF.